The 20 T cell receptor beta chains reported below all come from one sample, sequenced in a study of shared clonotypes between healthy human individuals. Assay: immunoSEQ multiplex PCR; the TCRdb copy retains only in-frame clones and omits some. The data show about a million clones, 65% to 80% seen once. The source material was memory CD4+ T cells sorted from blood. Sample subset: CD45RA-negative fraction. These receptors came from a man between 18 and 29 years old in good health.

The J gene is TRBJ1-2, the V gene TRBV9; 10 bases fit TRBD1. CDR3 length equals 16 residues. Germline V gene sequence: CDR1 SGDLS, CDR2 YYNGEE. V was pared by 2 bases and J by 7 bases, with 11 bases of the junction left unmatched. CDR3 sequence: CASSVRPGQGSSGYTF. The CDR3 coding sequence is TGTGCCAGCAGCGTGAGACCGGGACAGGGGTCGAGTGGCTACACCTTC.

This rearrangement joins TRBV9 to TRBJ2-2; the D is unclear. There are 12 residues in the CDR3. The V end was cut by 1 base, the J end by 7 bases, with 5 bases between. Germline CDR1 and CDR2: SGDLS and YYNGEE. The CDR3 loop reads CASSVSYGELFF. The CDR3 DNA reads as TGTGCCAGCAGCGTAAGTTACGGGGAGCTGTTTTTT.

This clone was recorded at least ten times. One end of the junction does not line up with germline, which may come from a read error. This rearrangement joins TRBV30 to TRBJ2-3, with 11 bases aligning to TRBD2. CDR1 and CDR2 (germline): GTSNPN, SVGIG (reference sequence). There are 14 residues in the CDR3. The CDR3 sequence: CAGSSGGADDTQYF. The CDR3 DNA reads as TGTGCCGGGAGTAGCGGGGGGGCCGATGATACGCAGTATTTT.

This clone was seen only a few times. A read error may be the cause here, since a much bigger clone is one base away. The chain employs TRBV11-3 and TRBJ1-6; perhaps TRBD1 as D (6 bases). CDR1 and CDR2 from the germline V gene are SGHNT and YENEEA. There are 14 residues in the CDR3. With 0 bases removed from V and 7 bases from J, the gap between germline ends came to 7 bases. This chain's CDR3 is CASSLEGANSPLHF. CDR3 DNA: TGTGCCAGCAGCTTAGAGGGGGCGAATTCACCCCTCCACTTT.

The chain combines TRBV6-6 with TRBJ1-6; D may be TRBD1 (5 bases). The CDR3 has 14 residues. The ends were cut back, 2 bases at V and 9 bases at J, with 11 bases in the middle. Germline V gene sequence: CDR1 MNHNY, CDR2 SVGAGI (reference sequence). CDR3 coding DNA: TGTGCCAGCAGTTACCTCAGGGAGGGTTCACCCCTCCACTTT. Translated, it gives CASSYLREGSPLHF.

This chain joins TRBV4-3 and TRBJ2-3, with 12 bases aligning to TRBD2. Germline lookup yields CDR1 LGHNA and CDR2 YSLEER. This CDR3 region has 16 residues. The J segment lost 4 bases and the V segment lost 5 bases, leaving 7 bases of the junction unmatched. The CDR3 region is CASSSGLAGPSDTQYF. The DNA of the CDR3 is TGCGCCAGCAGCTCTGGACTAGCGGGACCCTCAGATACGCAGTATTTT.

V and J are TRBV7-9 and TRBJ1-2, with TRBD1 matching 7 bases. The CDR3 runs 13 residues. In germline, CDR1 is SEHNR, CDR2 FQNEAQ (reference sequence). V lost 4 bases and J lost 8; bases outside the gene matches: 7. CDR3 DNA: TGTGCCAGCAGCTGGGCCGAGGGGGCAGGCTACACCTTC. Translation gives CASSWAEGAGYTF. Full variable domain (rest looked up from reference TRBV7-9 and TRBJ1-2): DTGVSQNPRHKITKRGQNVTFRCDPISEHNRLYWYRQTLGQGPEFLTYFQNEAQLEKSRLLSDRFSAERPKGSFSTLEIQRTEQGDSAMYLCASSWAEGAGYTFGSGTRLTVV.

This clone was counted a few times. The J gene is TRBJ1-5, the V gene TRBV15; no clear D. Germline V gene lookup returns CDR1 LNHNV and CDR2 YYDKDF (reference sequence). Trimming stripped 9 bases from V and 0 bases from J, with 12 bases between. The CDR3 totals 14 residues. The CDR3 loop reads CATDPGGSNQPQHF. Written as DNA, the CDR3 is TGTGCCACGGACCCGGGCGGTAGCAATCAGCCCCAGCATTTT.

The chain couples TRBV5-1 to TRBJ1-3, with D possibly TRBD1 on 5 matching bases. This CDR3 spans 17 amino acids. With 0 bases removed from V and 0 bases from J, the gap between germline ends came to 13 bases. Germline assignment: CDR1 SGHRS and CDR2 YFSETQ. This CDR3 is CASSLGGAASSGNTIYF. The CDR3 nucleotides are TGCGCCAGCAGCTTGGGAGGGGCAGCCAGCTCTGGAAACACCATATATTTT.

CDR3 DNA: TGCGCCAGCAGCCCCGGGTCCTCTGGCACAGATACGCAGTATTTT. As protein: CASSPGSSGTDTQYF. This rearrangement joins TRBV5-1 to TRBJ2-3; D unresolved. Trimming cost V 4 bases and J 1 base, with 13 bases left between them. This CDR3 comprises 15 residues. Germline CDR1 and CDR2: SGHRS and YFSETQ.

The chain recombines TRBV20-1 with TRBJ1-2; no firm D call. From germline, CDR1 is DFQATT and CDR2 SNEGSKA (reference sequence). V lost 7 bases and J lost 7, with 10 bases in between. CDR3 size: 10 residues. Here the CDR3 DNA reads TGCAGTGGAGGGCGCGCTGGCTACACCTTC. It translates to CSGGRAGYTF.

This clone has a handful of counts. The genes are TRBV10-3 and TRBJ2-3, with D possibly being TRBD1 (5 bases). Germline CDR1 and CDR2: ENHRY and SYGVKD. This CDR3 is built from 15 residues. V lost 2 bases and J 1 base, leaving 10 bases between the germline ends. The CDR3 DNA reads as TGTGCCATCAGTGAGCGGACCAGGGGCACAGATACGCAGTATTTT. Translated, it gives CAISERTRGTDTQYF.

The chain joins TRBV10-3 to TRBJ1-2; D possibly corresponds to TRBD1 (6 bases). The CDR3 has 15 residues. With 3 bases removed from V and 7 bases from J, the gap between germline ends came to 18 bases. Germline CDR1 is ENHRY and CDR2 is SYGVKD. The DNA of the CDR3 is TGTGCCATCAGTGACCCAAATTTGGGGGGGCCTGGCTACACCTTC. Amino acid sequence: CAISDPNLGGPGYTF.

The chain joins TRBV6-1 to TRBJ1-1; D unclear. The CDR3 runs to 14 residues. Germline assignment: CDR1 MNHNS and CDR2 SASEGT. Trimming shortened V by 5 bases and J by 1 base, and 11 bases separated the two germline ends. The CDR3, as DNA: TGTGCCAGCAGTAAGGGCCAGACGAACACTGAAGCTTTCTTT. Translating gives CASSKGQTNTEAFF.

Remarks on this clone: At one end the junction does not follow the germline gene, possibly because of a read error. The chain is built from TRBV2 and TRBJ2-4, with D possibly being TRBD1 (6 bases). Germline lookup yields CDR1 SNHLY and CDR2 FYNNEI. This CDR3 comprises 12 residues. The DNA of the CDR3 is TGTGCCAGCAGTGTAGGGGGTATGTCCACAAACTTC. It encodes CASSVGGMSTNF.

Remarks on this clone: One base separates it from a far larger clone, so it is likely a read error. Other DNA sequences in the sample encode the same CDR3. This chain uses TRBV7-9 with TRBJ2-7, with 9 bases identical to TRBD1. The CDR3 length is 14 residues. From germline, CDR1 is SEHNR and CDR2 FQNEAQ (reference sequence). The junction had 3 bases not matched to a gene; V was cut back by 5 bases and J by 1 base. The CDR3 here is CASSPGTGSYEQYF. CDR3 coding DNA: TGTGCCAGCAGCCCTGGGACAGGGTCCTACGAGCAGTACTTC.

In the case of this clone: The sample has other DNA sequences that encode this CDR3 too. The V gene is TRBV20-1, the J gene TRBJ2-7, with 7 bases lining up with TRBD2. V dropped 2 bases and J dropped 7; count of bases not matched to a gene: 2. CDR3 size: 11 residues. Germline V gene lookup returns CDR1 DFQATT and CDR2 SNEGSKA (reference sequence). DNA for the CDR3: TGCAGTGCTAGAACGGGGGGAGAGCAGTACTTC. This sequence encodes CSARTGGEQYF.

This clone was recorded once. This chain links TRBV7-9 with TRBJ2-3, with 13 bases identical to TRBD2. After removal of 4 bases from V and 0 bases from J, the junction contained 4 bases not matched to a gene. Germline CDR1 SEHNR, CDR2 FQNEAQ (reference sequence). This CDR3 spans 17 amino acids. The CDR3 loop is CASSSGTSGTSTDTQYF. For the CDR3, the DNA is TGTGCCAGCAGCTCCGGGACTAGCGGGACGAGCACAGATACGCAGTATTTT.

This chain connects TRBV28 to TRBJ1-5, with a tentative D call TRBD1 (5 bases). Germline CDR1 is MDHEN and CDR2 is SYDVKM. V gave up 7 bases and J gave up 7 bases, with 17 bases separating them. This CDR3 spans 14 amino acids. CDR3 loop: CASNSGQVKQPQHF. The CDR3 coding sequence is TGTGCCAGCAATTCGGGGCAGGTGAAGCAGCCCCAGCATTTT.

The J gene is TRBJ1-6, the V gene TRBV18; D ambiguous. Trimming took 2 bases from V and 9 from J, leaving 14 bases between them. The CDR3 is 15 amino acids. CDR1 is KGHSH and CDR2 is LQKENI in the germline V gene. CDR3 amino acids: CASSPSPAGVSPLHF. As DNA, the CDR3 is TGTGCCAGCTCACCATCCCCGGCGGGCGTTTCACCCCTCCACTTT.